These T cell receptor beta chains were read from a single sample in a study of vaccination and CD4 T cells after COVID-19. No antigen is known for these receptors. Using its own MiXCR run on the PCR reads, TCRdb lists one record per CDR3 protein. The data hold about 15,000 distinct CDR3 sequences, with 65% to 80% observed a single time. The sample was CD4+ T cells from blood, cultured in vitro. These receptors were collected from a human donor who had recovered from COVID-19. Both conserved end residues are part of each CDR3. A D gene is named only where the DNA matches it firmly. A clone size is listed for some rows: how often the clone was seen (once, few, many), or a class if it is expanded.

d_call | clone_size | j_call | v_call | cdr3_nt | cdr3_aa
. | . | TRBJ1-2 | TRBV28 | TGTGCCAGCAGCCCCCGGGACGGACGACCCTATGACTACACCTTC | CASSPRDGRPYDYTF
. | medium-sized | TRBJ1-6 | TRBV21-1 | TGTGCCAGCAGCCTGTTTCAGGACAGGAAAGCATCCTATAATTCACCCCTCCACTTT | CASSLFQDRKASYNSPLHF
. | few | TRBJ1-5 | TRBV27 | TGTGCCAGCAGTTTATTAGGGATGGGTCAGCCCCAGCATTTT | CASSLLGMGQPQHF
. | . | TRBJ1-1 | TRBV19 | TGTGCCAGTAGCACAGGGTTGAACACTGAAGCTTTCTTT | CASSTGLNTEAFF
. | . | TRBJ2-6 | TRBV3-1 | TGTGCCAGCAAACTATACAGGGAAAGTGGGGCCAACGTCCTGACTTTC | CASKLYRESGANVLTF
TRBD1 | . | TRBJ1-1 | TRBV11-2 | TGTGCCAGCAGCCGAGGGGGTTCGGCAGGGGGCGGGTTTGTGGCTGAAGCTTTCTTT | CASSRGGSAGGGFVAEAFF
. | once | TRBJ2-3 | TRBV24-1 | TGTGCCACCAGTGATCCCGGACTAGGGGGTACGCAGTATTTT | CATSDPGLGGTQYF
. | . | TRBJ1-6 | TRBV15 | TGTGCCACCAGCAGAGATACGGCATTTTCACCCCTCCACTTT | CATSRDTAFSPLHF
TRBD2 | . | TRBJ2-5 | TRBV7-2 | TGTGCCAGCAGCTTAGGGGGGGGTATCAGAGAGACCCAGTACTTC | CASSLGGGIRETQYF
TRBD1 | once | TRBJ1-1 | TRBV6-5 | TGTGCCAGCAGTTACACCCTCAGGGGGCGGAACACTGAAGCTTTCTTT | CASSYTLRGRNTEAFF
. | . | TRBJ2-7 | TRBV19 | TGTGCCAGTACCGCTAGGGCCTACGACTACGAGCAGTACTTC | CASTARAYDYEQYF
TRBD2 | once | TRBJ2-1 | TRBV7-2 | TGTGCCAGCAGCTTATTTGCTGTCGGGGGGACTAGCGGGAGCAATGAGCAGTTCTTC | CASSLFAVGGTSGSNEQFF
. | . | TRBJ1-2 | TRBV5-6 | TGTGCCAGCAGCTTGTCCCGTGGCTACACCTTC | CASSLSRGYTF
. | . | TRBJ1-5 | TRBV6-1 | TGTGCCAGCAGCGCCAAGCGACAGCCCCAGCATTTT | CASSAKRQPQHF
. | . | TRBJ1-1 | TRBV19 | TGTGCCAGTAGTCACATGGGAAGGTGGGTTCTGTACACTGAAGCTTTCTTT | CASSHMGRWVLYTEAFF
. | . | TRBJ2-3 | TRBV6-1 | TGTGCCAGCACCCGCGCGAGGGCATTAGATACGCAGTATTTT | CASTRARALDTQYF
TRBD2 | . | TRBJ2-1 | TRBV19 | TGTGCCAGTAGTATAGGGCACGCGGGGGGGGACAATGAGCAGTTCTTC | CASSIGHAGGDNEQFF
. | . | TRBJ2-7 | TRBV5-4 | TGTGCCAGCAGCTTCGGGGGCGGGCTCTCCGAGCAGTACTTC | CASSFGGGLSEQYF
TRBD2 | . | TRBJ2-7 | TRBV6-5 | TGTGCCAGCAGTTACCTTCCAGCGGGAGGGCTCGGCGAGCAGTACTTC | CASSYLPAGGLGEQYF
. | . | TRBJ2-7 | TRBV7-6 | TGTGCCAGCAGCTTAGCCGGCCGGGGGCTAGGTGCCTACGAGCAGTACTTC | CASSLAGRGLGAYEQYF
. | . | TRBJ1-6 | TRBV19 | TGTGCCAGTACCCTGGCGGGGGGGCGTTCACCCCTCCACTTT | CASTLAGGRSPLHF
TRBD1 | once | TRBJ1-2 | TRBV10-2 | TGCGCCAGCAGTGGGCATGGACAGGGGTCGGTCGGCTACACCTTC | CASSGHGQGSVGYTF
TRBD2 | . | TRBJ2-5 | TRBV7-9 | TGTGCCAGCAGCATAACAACTACTAGCGGGAGGGCCGGGGAGACCCAGTACTTC | CASSITTTSGRAGETQYF
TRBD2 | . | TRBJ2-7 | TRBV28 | TGTGCCAGCAGTCCGGCGGGAGGGTCCTACGAGCAGTACTTC | CASSPAGGSYEQYF
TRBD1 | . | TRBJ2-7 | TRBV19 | TGTGCCAGTAGTTCCCACCGGGACAGGGAAGGGCAGTACTTC | CASSSHRDREGQYF
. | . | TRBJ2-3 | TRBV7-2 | TGTGCCAGCAGCTTCTCTCGGGTGAGCACAGATACGCAGTATTTT | CASSFSRVSTDTQYF